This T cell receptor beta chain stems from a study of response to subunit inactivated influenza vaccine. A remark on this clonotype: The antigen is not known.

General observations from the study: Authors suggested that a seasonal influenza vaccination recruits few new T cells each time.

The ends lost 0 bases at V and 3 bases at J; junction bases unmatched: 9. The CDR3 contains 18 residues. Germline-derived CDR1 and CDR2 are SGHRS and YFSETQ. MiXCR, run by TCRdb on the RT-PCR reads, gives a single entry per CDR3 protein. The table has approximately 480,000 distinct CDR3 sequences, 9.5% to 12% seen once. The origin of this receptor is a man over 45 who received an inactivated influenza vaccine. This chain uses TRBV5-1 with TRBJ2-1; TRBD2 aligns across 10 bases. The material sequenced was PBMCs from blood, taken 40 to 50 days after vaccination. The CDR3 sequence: CASSLAFGLAELYNEQFF. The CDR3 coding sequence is TGCGCCAGCAGCTTGGCCTTTGGACTAGCGGAACTCTACAATGAGCAGTTCTTC. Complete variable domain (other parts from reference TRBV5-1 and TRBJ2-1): KAGVTQTPRYLIKTRGQQVTLSCSPISGHRSVSWYQQTPGQGLQFLFEYFSETQRNKGNFPGRFSGRQFSNSRSEMNVSTLELGDSALYLCASSLAFGLAELYNEQFFGPGTRLTVL.